These 7 T cell receptor beta chains were all obtained from the same sample, sequenced in a study of memory CD4+ T cells and cytomegalovirus serostatus. The sort gate was single viable CD3+CD4+CD8-CD45RO+ cells for memory CD4+ T cells. This table comes from immunoSEQ multiplex PCR, and its TCRdb copy is limited to in-frame clones, with some not included. Counted here are 50,000 or so clones, 70% to 85% occurring once; the ten biggest clones make up around 0.63%. Sequencing input: memory CD4+ T cells from blood. The origin of the receptors is an adult in good health and CMV-seronegative.

The rearrangement joins TRBV5-4 to TRBJ1-2; D is uncertain. Trimming stripped 4 bases from V and 5 bases from J, with 21 bases between. CDR1 is SGHNT, CDR2 YYREEE, per germline (reference sequence). The CDR3 consists of 16 residues. The CDR3 loop reads CASSDVPGSPGYGYTF. The CDR3 nucleotides read TGTGCCAGCAGCGACGTGCCTGGTTCGCCGGGGTATGGCTACACCTTC.

The rearrangement joins TRBV5-1 to TRBJ2-7; 11 bases match TRBD2. Germline CDR1 reads SGHRS; CDR2 reads YFSETQ. The CDR3 length is 14 residues. Losses at the gene ends were 3 bases for V and 5 bases for J; bases not matched to a gene: 4. CDR3 sequence (DNA): TGCGCCAGCAGCTCTAGCGGGGGGAGGGACGAGCAGTACTTC. Translated, it gives CASSSSGGRDEQYF.

V and J are TRBV7-9 and TRBJ2-2; weak D call: TRBD1 (6 bases). The germline V gene encodes CDR1 SEHNR and CDR2 FQNEAQ (reference sequence). The CDR3 length is 15 residues. The ends were cut back, 6 bases at V and 6 bases at J, with 17 bases in the middle. DNA for the CDR3: TGTGCCAGCAGTTTCAGGGGATTGGTCGCCGGGGAGCTGTTTTTT. This encodes CASSFRGLVAGELFF.

The chain recombines TRBV11-2 with TRBJ2-1; D not resolved. In germline, CDR1 is SGHAT, CDR2 FQNNGV. The CDR3 sequence is 15 residues long. Deletions cut 2 bases from V and 8 bases from J, with 16 bases between. CDR3 bases: TGTGCCAGCAGCTTAACGCGGCTTCCTGTCCATGAGCAGTTCTTC. Translated: CASSLTRLPVHEQFF.

This clone showed up just once. The chain carries TRBV7-9 and TRBJ2-3; the D gene could be TRBD1 or TRBD2 (6 bases each). The CDR3 is made up of 15 amino acids. V shed 5 bases and J shed 5 bases, with 17 bases lying between them. Germline V lookup: CDR1 SEHNR, CDR2 FQNEAQ (reference sequence). As DNA, the CDR3 is TGTGCCAGCAGCGACGAACAGGGAGGATTAGATACGCAGTATTTT. Translation: CASSDEQGGLDTQYF.

The chain joins TRBV5-1 to TRBJ1-1; D is perhaps TRBD1 (6 bases). The germline V and J ends were trimmed by 4 bases and 1 base, with 11 bases remaining between them. CDR1 is SGHRS, CDR2 YFSETQ, per germline. This CDR3 comprises 14 residues. CDR3 bases: TGCGCCAGCAGCCCGGGACAACCGAACACTGAAGCTTTCTTT. It codes for CASSPGQPNTEAFF. Using reference TRBV5-1 and TRBJ1-1 for the parts outside the CDR3, the full variable domain is KAGVTQTPRYLIKTRGQQVTLSCSPISGHRSVSWYQQTPGQGLQFLFEYFSETQRNKGNFPGRFSGRQFSNSRSEMNVSTLELGDSALYLCASSPGQPNTEAFFGQGTRLTVV.

The chain has TRBV27 and TRBJ2-7, with 9 nucleotides matching TRBD1. V gave up 5 bases and J gave up 4 bases; unmatched junction bases: 9. Germline assignment: CDR1 MNHEY and CDR2 SMNVEV (reference sequence). The CDR3 extends over 15 amino acids. The CDR3 loop is CASSSPGQGRYEQYF. In DNA, the CDR3 is TGTGCCAGCAGTAGCCCGGGACAGGGAAGATACGAGCAGTACTTC.